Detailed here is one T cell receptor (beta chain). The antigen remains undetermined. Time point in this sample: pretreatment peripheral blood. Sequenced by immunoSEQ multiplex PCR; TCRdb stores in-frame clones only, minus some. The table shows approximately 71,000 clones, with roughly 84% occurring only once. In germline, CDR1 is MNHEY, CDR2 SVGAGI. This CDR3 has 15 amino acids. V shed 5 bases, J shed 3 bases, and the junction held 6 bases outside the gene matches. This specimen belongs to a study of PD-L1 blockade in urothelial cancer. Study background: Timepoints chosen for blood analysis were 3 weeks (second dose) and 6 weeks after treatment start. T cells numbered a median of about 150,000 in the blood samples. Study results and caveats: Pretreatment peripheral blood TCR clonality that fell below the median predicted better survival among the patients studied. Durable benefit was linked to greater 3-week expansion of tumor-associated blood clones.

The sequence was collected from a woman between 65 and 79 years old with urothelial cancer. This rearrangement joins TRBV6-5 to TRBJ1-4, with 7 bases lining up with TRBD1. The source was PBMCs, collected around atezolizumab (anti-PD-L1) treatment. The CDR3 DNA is TGTGCCAGCAGTAACAGGGGAAGTGCTAATGAAAAACTGTTTTTT. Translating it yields CASSNRGSANEKLFF.